Listed below are T cell receptor beta chains from one sample, sequenced in a study of blood T cell repertoires in COVID-19. Generated by immunoSEQ multiplex PCR, the TCRdb table keeps only in-frame clones and is missing some. Of around 140,000 clones listed, 80% to 90% are singletons. The specimen sequenced was peripheral blood. These receptors were obtained from a man aged 45-65 years with active or convalescent COVID-19. CDR3s include the opening cysteine and the closing phenylalanine or tryptophan. Each record gives: J gene, clone size, D gene, V gene, CDR3 protein, CDR3 DNA. A D gene is named only where the DNA matches it firmly. Part of the rows lack a size; the others show once, few, many or a class for expanded clones.

J gene: TRBJ2-1
clone size: NA
D gene: TRBD1
V gene: TRBV5-5
CDR3 protein: CASSSPTGSSYNEQFF
CDR3 DNA: TGTGCCAGCAGCTCCCCGACAGGGAGCTCCTACAATGAGCAGTTCTTC

J gene: TRBJ1-2
clone size: NA
D gene: NA
V gene: TRBV18
CDR3 protein: CASAPAGDGYGYTF
CDR3 DNA: TGTGCCAGCGCGCCCGCAGGGGACGGATATGGCTACACCTTC

J gene: TRBJ2-6
clone size: NA
D gene: NA
V gene: TRBV28
CDR3 protein: CASSLVGAGANVLTF
CDR3 DNA: TGTGCCAGCAGTTTGGTGGGAGCTGGGGCCAACGTCCTGACTTTC

J gene: TRBJ1-2
clone size: NA
D gene: TRBD1
V gene: TRBV5-1
CDR3 protein: CASSKYRDRDYGYTF
CDR3 DNA: TGCGCCAGCAGCAAGTACCGGGACAGGGACTATGGCTACACCTTC

J gene: TRBJ2-7
clone size: many
D gene: TRBD2
V gene: TRBV20-1
CDR3 protein: CSASSFSGRASYEQYF
CDR3 DNA: TGCAGTGCTAGTAGTTTTAGCGGGAGGGCCTCGTACGAGCAGTACTTC

J gene: TRBJ2-7
clone size: once
D gene: TRBD1
V gene: TRBV6-4
CDR3 protein: CASPDRESPYEQYF
CDR3 DNA: TGTGCCAGCCCCGACAGGGAATCCCCCTACGAGCAGTACTTC

J gene: TRBJ2-5
clone size: NA
D gene: NA
V gene: TRBV6-2/TRBV6-3
CDR3 protein: CASSYGGGQETQYF
CDR3 DNA: TGTGCCAGCAGTTACGGGGGAGGCCAAGAGACCCAGTACTTC

J gene: TRBJ2-1
clone size: NA
D gene: TRBD2
V gene: TRBV20-1
CDR3 protein: CSASVGLADNEQFF
CDR3 DNA: TGCAGTGCTAGTGTGGGACTAGCGGACAATGAGCAGTTCTTC

J gene: TRBJ1-2
clone size: NA
D gene: TRBD1
V gene: TRBV4-1
CDR3 protein: CASSQRTGEEVSPGVGYTF
CDR3 DNA: TGCGCCAGCAGCCAACGAACAGGGGAGGAAGTCTCCCCAGGGGTTGGCTACACCTTC

J gene: TRBJ1-1
clone size: NA
D gene: TRBD1
V gene: TRBV2
CDR3 protein: CASSAGTGVGAEAFF
CDR3 DNA: TGTGCCAGCAGCGCCGGGACAGGGGTGGGGGCTGAAGCTTTCTTT

J gene: TRBJ1-5
clone size: few
D gene: NA
V gene: TRBV5-1
CDR3 protein: CASSLDTGNHQPQHF
CDR3 DNA: TGCGCCAGCAGCTTGGATACAGGGAATCATCAGCCCCAGCATTTT